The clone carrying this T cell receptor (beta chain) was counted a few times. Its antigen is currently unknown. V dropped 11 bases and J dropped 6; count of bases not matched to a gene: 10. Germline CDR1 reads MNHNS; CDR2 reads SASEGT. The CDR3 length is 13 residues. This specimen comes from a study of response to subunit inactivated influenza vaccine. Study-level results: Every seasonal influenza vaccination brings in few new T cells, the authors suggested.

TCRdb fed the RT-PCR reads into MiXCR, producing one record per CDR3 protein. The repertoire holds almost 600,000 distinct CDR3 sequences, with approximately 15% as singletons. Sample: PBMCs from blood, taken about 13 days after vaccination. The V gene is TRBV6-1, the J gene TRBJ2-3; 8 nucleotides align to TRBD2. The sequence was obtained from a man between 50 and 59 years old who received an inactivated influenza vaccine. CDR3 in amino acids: CALGRAASDTQYF. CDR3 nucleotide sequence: TGTGCCCTCGGGAGGGCCGCATCGGATACGCAGTATTTT.